This T cell receptor beta chain appears in the sequencing data of a study of cytomegalovirus exposure and HLA in healthy donors. V gave up 5 bases and J gave up 6 bases, with 13 bases separating them. Germline V gene data show CDR1 as MNHEY and CDR2 as SVGAGI. This CDR3 spans 13 amino acids. Study-wide findings and caveats: Data from an earlier analysis indicated that most TCR beta V segments were productive either about 87% or about 30% of the time.

The PCR was carried out with 60 Vbeta primers and 13 Jbeta primers. TCRdb keeps only in-frame clones here, not all; method: immunoSEQ multiplex PCR. The sample lists about 160,000 clones, approximately 81% occurring once. Comment on this clone: Its antigen remains unknown.

The TCR originated in a male donor in good health and CMV-seronegative. The J gene is TRBJ1-1, the V gene TRBV6-5; D may be TRBD1 (6 bases). Sequenced material: PBMCs. The CDR3 is CASSPQGSAEAFF. In DNA form, the CDR3 reads TGTGCCAGCAGTCCCCAGGGGAGCGCTGAAGCTTTCTTT.